The clone carrying this T cell receptor (beta chain) has a single count. These data belong to a study of T cell changes during pregnancy in multiple sclerosis. The table came from immunoSEQ multiplex PCR; TCRdb's copy has only in-frame clones and leaves some out. Here the sample spans approximately 74,000 clones, about nine tenths being singletons. The sequence was collected from a female donor with multiple sclerosis, enrolled in a pregnancy study. Sequenced material: peripheral blood, taken before pregnancy.

The CDR3 nucleotides read TGTGCCAGTAGTAGCCCAGGACTAGCGGGGACCTACGAGCAGTACTTC. It translates to CASSSPGLAGTYEQYF. The chain uses TRBV19 and TRBJ2-7, with TRBD2 identical over 12 bases. Germline V CDR1 and CDR2: LNHDA, SQIVND (reference sequence). V lost 4 bases to trimming and J lost 2 bases; unmatched junction nucleotides: 6. CDR3 length: 16 residues.